The present TCR beta chain was sequenced within a study of technical replicates of blood from several donors. The table lists this clone with a count of one. Clones were sequenced by immunoSEQ multiplex PCR, and TCRdb holds only the in-frame ones, with some missing. Altogether tens of thousands of clones are present, 92% being singletons, with the ten largest covering more than 0.25%. CDR3 length: 17 amino acids. V was cut by 0 bases and J by 5 bases, with 19 bases left in between. The germline V gene encodes CDR1 MGHRA and CDR2 YSYEKL. The sample was T cells isolated from PBMCs. The sequence came from a human donor in good health. V is TRBV4-1 and J is TRBJ1-2; possible D gene TRBD1, 6 bases. This CDR3 is CASSQDPGEWLYYGYTF. As DNA, the CDR3 is TGCGCCAGCAGCCAAGACCCAGGGGAGTGGTTATATTATGGCTACACCTTC.